Listed below are T cell receptor beta chains from one sample, sequenced in a study of radiotherapy plus CTLA-4 blockade in lung cancer. Libraries were prepared by immunoSEQ multiplex PCR; TCRdb keeps only in-frame clonotypes and omits some of them. The table shows over 70,000 clones, with around 85% occurring only once. The specimen was peripheral blood, collected from a patient treated with radiotherapy plus ipilimumab. These receptors originate from a human donor with non-small cell lung cancer who had a partial response to radiotherapy plus ipilimumab. The CDR3 runs from the conserved cysteine through the conserved F or W. The D gene is left open where the match is weak. Not every row has a clone size; where given, it reads once, few, many or a size class.

CASSSRDRSEAFF	TGTGCCAGCAGCTCGAGAGACAGGTCTGAAGCTTTCTTT	-	few	TRBJ1-1	TRBV7-2
CATSRDRTGETQYF	TGTGCCACCAGCAGAGACAGGACAGGGGAGACCCAGTACTTC	TRBD1	-	TRBJ2-5	TRBV15
CASSGSDRGTEAFF	TGTGCCAGCAGTGGGTCGGACAGGGGCACTGAAGCTTTCTTT	TRBD1	-	TRBJ1-1	TRBV2
CASSYRDRDTNEQFF	TGTGCCAGCAGCTACCGGGACAGGGATACGAATGAGCAGTTCTTC	TRBD1	-	TRBJ2-1	TRBV7-8
CASSEDRGRGYGYTF	TGTGCCAGCAGTGAAGACAGGGGGCGCGGCTATGGCTACACCTTC	TRBD1	-	TRBJ1-2	TRBV25-1
CASSTTGGGQPQHF	TGTGCCAGCAGCACGACAGGGGGCGGTCAGCCCCAGCATTTT	TRBD1	-	TRBJ1-5	TRBV5-5
CASSQAEVAGYLGDGPDTQYF	TGTGCCAGCAGCCAGGCGGAGGTAGCGGGATATCTGGGTGACGGTCCAGATACGCAGTATTTT	TRBD2	once	TRBJ2-3	TRBV4-2
CASSRGPLEYTF	TGTGCCAGCAGCAGAGGGCCCCTCGAGTACACCTTC	-	-	TRBJ1-2	TRBV25-1
CASSDSRTDSNQPQHF	TGTGCCAGCAGTGACTCGAGGACAGACAGCAATCAGCCCCAGCATTTT	-	-	TRBJ1-5	TRBV6-4
CASSLGPGEGGNIQYF	TGCGCCAGCAGCTTGGGCCCGGGAGAGGGAGGAAACATTCAGTACTTC	-	-	TRBJ2-4	TRBV5-1
CAWSPSQTSEAGELFF	TGTGCCTGGAGTCCAAGTCAGACTAGCGAGGCCGGGGAGCTGTTTTTT	TRBD2	once	TRBJ2-2	TRBV30
CASSSGGRDGYTF	TGTGCCAGCAGCTCAGGGGGGAGAGATGGCTACACCTTC	TRBD1	-	TRBJ1-2	TRBV5-4
CSGGSRVYNEQFF	TGCAGCGGCGGGAGTCGGGTCTACAATGAGCAGTTCTTC	TRBD2	-	TRBJ2-1	TRBV29-1
CASGAGLNPTGDNTEAFF	TGTGCCAGTGGGGCGGGGCTAAACCCTACCGGAGATAACACTGAAGCTTTCTTT	-	few	TRBJ1-1	TRBV19
CASSYSGQGNYGYTF	TGTGCCAGCAGTTACTCGGGACAGGGGAACTATGGCTACACCTTC	TRBD1	-	TRBJ1-2	TRBV6-6
CASSQDRYTEAFF	TGTGCCAGCAGCCAGGACAGATACACTGAAGCTTTCTTT	-	-	TRBJ1-1	TRBV9
CASSDSDRARETQYF	TGTGCCAGCAGTGATTCGGACAGGGCAAGGGAGACCCAGTACTTC	TRBD1	once	TRBJ2-5	TRBV28
CASSTPLRGYQETQYF	TGTGCCAGCAGCACACCCCTCAGGGGGTACCAAGAGACCCAGTACTTC	TRBD1	-	TRBJ2-5	TRBV28
CASSLTSGDYNEQFF	TGTGCCAGCTCACTGACTAGCGGGGATTACAATGAGCAGTTCTTC	TRBD2	-	TRBJ2-1	TRBV18
CASSTPEGGSEDNEQFF	TGTGCCAGCAGCACTCCGGAAGGCGGAAGCGAGGACAATGAGCAGTTCTTC	-	-	TRBJ2-1	TRBV21-1
CATSRDHSGSSYNEQFF	TGTGCCACCAGCAGAGATCATAGCGGGAGTTCCTATAATGAGCAGTTCTTC	TRBD2	-	TRBJ2-1	TRBV15
CASSIGRVETQYF	TGTGCCAGTAGTATCGGCAGGGTCGAGACCCAGTACTTC	-	-	TRBJ2-5	TRBV19
CASSQSGQGRNSPLHF	TGCGCCAGCAGCCAGTCAGGACAGGGAAGGAATTCACCCCTCCACTTT	TRBD1	once	TRBJ1-6	TRBV4-1
CASMGQEGPNTGELFF	TGTGCCAGCATGGGACAGGAGGGGCCAAACACCGGGGAGCTGTTTTTT	TRBD1	-	TRBJ2-2	TRBV28
CASSFGPGTEYEQYF	TGCGCCAGCAGCTTTGGCCCTGGGACAGAGTACGAGCAGTACTTC	TRBD1	few	TRBJ2-7	TRBV5-1
CASSVEAGRGYGYTF	TGTGCCAGCAGCGTAGAGGCCGGCAGGGGCTATGGCTACACCTTC	-	-	TRBJ1-2	TRBV9
CASSSPGQGASRTNEKLFF	TGCGCCAGCAGCTCACCCGGACAGGGGGCATCGAGAACTAATGAAAAACTGTTTTTT	TRBD1	-	TRBJ1-4	TRBV5-1